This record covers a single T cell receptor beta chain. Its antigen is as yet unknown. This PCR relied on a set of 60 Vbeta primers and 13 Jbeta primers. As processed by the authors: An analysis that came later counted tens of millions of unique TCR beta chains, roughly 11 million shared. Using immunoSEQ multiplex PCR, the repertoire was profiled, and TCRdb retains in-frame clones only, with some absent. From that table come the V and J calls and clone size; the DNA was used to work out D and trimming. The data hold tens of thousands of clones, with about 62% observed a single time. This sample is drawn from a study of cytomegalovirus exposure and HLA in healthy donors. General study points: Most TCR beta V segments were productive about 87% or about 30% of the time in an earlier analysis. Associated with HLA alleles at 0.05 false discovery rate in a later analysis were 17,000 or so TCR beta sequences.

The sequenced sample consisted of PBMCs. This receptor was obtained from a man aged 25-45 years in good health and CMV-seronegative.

CDR3 nucleotides: TGTGCCAGCAATGGGGGGGTCGAGACCCAGTACTTC. Translation: CASNGGVETQYF. The V call is TRBV2, the J call TRBJ2-5; TRBD2 matches 7 bases. The CDR3 covers 12 residues. Trimming at V came to 7 bases and at J to 5 bases, leaving 4 bases not matched to a gene. Germline V gene lookup returns CDR1 SNHLY and CDR2 FYNNEI.